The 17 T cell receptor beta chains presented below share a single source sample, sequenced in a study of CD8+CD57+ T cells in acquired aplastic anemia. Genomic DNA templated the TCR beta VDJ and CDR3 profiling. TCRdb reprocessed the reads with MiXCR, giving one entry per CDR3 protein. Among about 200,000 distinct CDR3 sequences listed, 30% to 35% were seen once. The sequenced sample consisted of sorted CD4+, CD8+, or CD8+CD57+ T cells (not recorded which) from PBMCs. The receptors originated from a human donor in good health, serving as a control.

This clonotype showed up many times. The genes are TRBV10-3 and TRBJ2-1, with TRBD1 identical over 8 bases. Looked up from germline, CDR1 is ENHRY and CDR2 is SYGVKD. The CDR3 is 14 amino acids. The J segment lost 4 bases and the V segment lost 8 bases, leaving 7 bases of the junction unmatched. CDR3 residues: CAIEGRGPYNEQFF. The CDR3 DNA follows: TGTGCCATCGAAGGCAGGGGGCCGTACAATGAGCAGTTCTTC.

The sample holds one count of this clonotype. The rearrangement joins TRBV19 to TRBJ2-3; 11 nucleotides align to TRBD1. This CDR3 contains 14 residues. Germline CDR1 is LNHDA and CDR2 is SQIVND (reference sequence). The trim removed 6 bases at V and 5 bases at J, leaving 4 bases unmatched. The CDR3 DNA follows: TGTGCCAGTAGATTGGGGACAGGGGGAGATACGCAGTATTTT. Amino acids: CASRLGTGGDTQYF. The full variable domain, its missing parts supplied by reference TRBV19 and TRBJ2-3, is DGGITQSPKYLFRKEGQNVTLSCEQNLNHDAMYWYRQDPGQGLRLIYYSQIVNDFQKGDIAEGYSVSREKKESFPLTVTSAQKNPTAFYLCASRLGTGGDTQYFGPGTRLTVL.

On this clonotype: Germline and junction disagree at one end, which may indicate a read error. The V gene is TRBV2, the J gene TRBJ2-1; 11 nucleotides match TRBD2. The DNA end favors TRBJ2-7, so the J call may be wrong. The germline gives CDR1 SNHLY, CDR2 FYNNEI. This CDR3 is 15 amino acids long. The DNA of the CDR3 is TGTGCCGGCAGTGGTACTAGCGGGAGAGCCAATGAGCAGTACTTC. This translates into CAGSGTSGRANEQYF.

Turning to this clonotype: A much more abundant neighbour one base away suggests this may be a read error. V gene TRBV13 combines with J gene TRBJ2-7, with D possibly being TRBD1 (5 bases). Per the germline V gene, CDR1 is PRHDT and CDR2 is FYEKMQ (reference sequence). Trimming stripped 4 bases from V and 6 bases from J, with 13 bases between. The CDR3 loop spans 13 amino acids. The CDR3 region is CASSSQGHCEQYF. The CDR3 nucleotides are TGTGCCAGCAGCTCGCAAGGACATTGCGAGCAGTACTTC.

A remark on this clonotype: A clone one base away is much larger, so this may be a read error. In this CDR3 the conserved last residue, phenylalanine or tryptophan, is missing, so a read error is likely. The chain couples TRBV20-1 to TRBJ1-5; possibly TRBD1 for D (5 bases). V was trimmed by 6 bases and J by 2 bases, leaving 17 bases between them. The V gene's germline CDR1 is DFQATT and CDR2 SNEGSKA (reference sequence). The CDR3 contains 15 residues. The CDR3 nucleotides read TGCAGTGCCGTTGCCGGGACGGGAGGCAATCAGCCCCAGCATTCT. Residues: CSAVAGTGGNQPQHS.

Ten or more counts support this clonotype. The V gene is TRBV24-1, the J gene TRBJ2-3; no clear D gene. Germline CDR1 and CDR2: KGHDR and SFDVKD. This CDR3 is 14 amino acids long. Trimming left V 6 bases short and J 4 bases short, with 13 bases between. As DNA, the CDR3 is TGTGCCACCAGTCTTTCCTCTGCAGCAGATACGCAGTATTTT. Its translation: CATSLSSAADTQYF.

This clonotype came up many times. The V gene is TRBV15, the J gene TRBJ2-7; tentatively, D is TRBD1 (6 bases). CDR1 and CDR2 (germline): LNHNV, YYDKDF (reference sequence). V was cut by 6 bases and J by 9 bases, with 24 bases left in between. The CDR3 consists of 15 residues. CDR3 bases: TGTGCCACCAGTCCCGAAGCCGGGACACGGGGTGTGCAGTACTTC. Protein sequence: CATSPEAGTRGVQYF.

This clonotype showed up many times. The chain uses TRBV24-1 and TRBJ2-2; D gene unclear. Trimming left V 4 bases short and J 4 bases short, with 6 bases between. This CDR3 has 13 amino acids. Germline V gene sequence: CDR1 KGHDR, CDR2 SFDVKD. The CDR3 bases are TGTGCCACCAGTGACAGGAGCACCGGGGAGCTGTTTTTT. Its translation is CATSDRSTGELFF.

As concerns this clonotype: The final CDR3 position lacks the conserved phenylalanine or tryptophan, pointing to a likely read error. Here the CDR3 reads CASSSSTDTQYL. The CDR3 bases are TGTGCCAGCAGCTCAAGCACAGATACGCAGTATCTT. The V gene is TRBV5-3, the J gene TRBJ2-3, with D uncertain. TRBV5-3 is an open reading frame, and its role is uncertain. The CDR3 consists of 12 residues.

The CDR3 region is CASSLGTAQETQYF. CDR3 coding DNA: TGCGCCAGCAGCTTGGGGACAGCCCAAGAGACCCAGTACTTC. The chain carries TRBV5-1 and TRBJ2-5, with D maybe TRBD1 (6 bases). The V end lost 0 bases, the J end lost 1 base, and 7 bases lay between the germline ends. Germline CDR1 reads SGHRS; CDR2 reads YFSETQ. The CDR3 runs to 14 residues.

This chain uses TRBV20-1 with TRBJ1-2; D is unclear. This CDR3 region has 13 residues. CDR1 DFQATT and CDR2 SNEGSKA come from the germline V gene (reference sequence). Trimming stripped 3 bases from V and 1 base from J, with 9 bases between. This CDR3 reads CSARREDNYGYTF. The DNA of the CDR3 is TGCAGTGCTAGGAGGGAGGATAACTATGGCTACACCTTC.

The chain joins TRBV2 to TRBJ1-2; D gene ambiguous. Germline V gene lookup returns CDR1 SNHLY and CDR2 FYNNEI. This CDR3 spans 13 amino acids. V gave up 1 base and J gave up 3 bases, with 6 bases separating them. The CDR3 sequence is CASSEVGDYGYTF. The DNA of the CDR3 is TGTGCCAGCAGTGAAGTCGGTGACTATGGCTACACCTTC.

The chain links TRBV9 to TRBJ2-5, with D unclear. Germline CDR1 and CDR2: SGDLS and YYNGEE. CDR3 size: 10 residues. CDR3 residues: CARVDSLGYF. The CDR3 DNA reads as TGTGCTAGAGTCGACTCCTTAGGGTACTTC. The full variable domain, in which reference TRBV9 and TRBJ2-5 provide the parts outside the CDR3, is DSGVTQTPKHLITATGQRVTLRCSPRSGDLSVYWYQQSLDQGLQFLIQYYNGEERAKGNILERFSAQQFPDLHSELNLSSLELGDSALYFCARVDSLGYFGPGTRLLVL.

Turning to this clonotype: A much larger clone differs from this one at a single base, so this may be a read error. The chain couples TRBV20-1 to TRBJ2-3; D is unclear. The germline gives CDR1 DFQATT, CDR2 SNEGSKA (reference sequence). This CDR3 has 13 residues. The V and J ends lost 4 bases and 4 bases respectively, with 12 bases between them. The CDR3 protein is CSAIKTGPDTQYF. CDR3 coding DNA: TGCAGTGCTATAAAGACCGGCCCAGATACGCAGTATTTT.

The CDR3 nucleotides are TGTGCCAGCAGTGAAGCGCTTGATGTCTATGGCTACACCTTC. Protein product: CASSEALDVYGYTF. The V and J genes are TRBV5-5 and TRBJ1-2; D not resolved. The CDR3 is made up of 14 amino acids. The V and J ends lost 5 bases and 4 bases respectively, with 15 bases between them. The germline gives CDR1 SGHKS, CDR2 YYEKEE (reference sequence).

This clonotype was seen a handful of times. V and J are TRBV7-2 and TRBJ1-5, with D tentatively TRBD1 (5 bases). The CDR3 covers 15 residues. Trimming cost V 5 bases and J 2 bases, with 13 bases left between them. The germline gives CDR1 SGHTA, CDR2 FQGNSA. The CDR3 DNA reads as TGTGCCAGCAGCCTTCGGGGGGAGGGCAATCAGCCCCAGCATTTT. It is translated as CASSLRGEGNQPQHF. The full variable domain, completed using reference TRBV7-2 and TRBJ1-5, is GAGVSQSPSNKVTEKGKDVELRCDPISGHTALYWYRQSLGQGLEFLIYFQGNSAPDKSGLPSDRFSAERTGGSVSTLTIQRTQQEDSAVYLCASSLRGEGNQPQHFGDGTRLSIL.

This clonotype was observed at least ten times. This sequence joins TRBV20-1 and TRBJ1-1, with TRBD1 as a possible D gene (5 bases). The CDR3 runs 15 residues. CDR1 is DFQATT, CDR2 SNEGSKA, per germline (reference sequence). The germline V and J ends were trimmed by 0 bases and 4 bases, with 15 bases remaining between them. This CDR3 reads CSARDPRFDSTEAFF. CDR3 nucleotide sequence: TGCAGTGCTAGAGATCCCCGATTCGACAGCACTGAAGCTTTCTTT.